This TCR beta chain was retrieved from a study of blood T cell repertoires in COVID-19 (dated by TCRdb to about 2020). General notes on the study: Samples from collaborators originated in the United States, Italy and Spain and spanned both the acute and convalescent phases of COVID-19. Deeply sampled blood TCRbeta repertoires from subjects exposed to, actively infected with, or recovered from COVID-19 were included in the dataset. Samples were obtained from the ongoing ImmuneRACE study (first 160 participants) and from 1,254 subjects provided by 6 global collaborators. Where available, HLA class I and class II types were obtained from metadata supplied by the sample provider rather than from assay-based typing. The repertoires were released in a freely available public database intended as a resource for research on the immune response to SARS-CoV-2. The sample metadata nearly always contained a de-identified subject ID, COVID-19 status, age in years and sex. The material from the prospective study consisted of cDNA or gDNA derived from T cells, B-cell-depleted T cells, or PBMCs.

In this sample, this clone turned up many times. The clone's antigen remains unknown. It has no much larger one-base neighbor in the sample; base qualities were not kept. The collaborating institutions used their own protocols to collect whole blood in K2EDTA tubes. For TCRbeta analysis, collaborator samples were shipped as frozen whole blood, as isolated PBMCs, or as DNA extracted from either sample type. Points the paper makes about the study in general: The amount of clinical and demographic metadata varied by source and participant and was provided uncurated.

The immunoSEQ Assay, a bias-controlled multiplex PCR, was used to amplify TCRbeta CDR3 regions from genomic DNA. Per the original workflow: The number of nucleated cells in each sample was estimated by amplification of reference gene primers within the assay. Sequence reads were collapsed and filtered to measure the absolute abundance of every unique TCRbeta CDR3 rearrangement. For each sample, productive Simpson clonality was calculated by taking the square root of Simpson's diversity index across productive rearrangements. TCRdb obtained this table from immuneACCESS and retained in-frame rearrangements with V and J assigned. These tables miss some clones; where compared with another copy, unresolved V genes account for less than half of the shortfall, and the remainder is unexplained. D and trimming were read from the DNA, whereas the V and J calls and clone size are those reported in that table. The sample profile shows 55,000 to 70,000 clones; roughly 90% of them were found once. About a fifth of the sample belongs to the ten largest clones.

V has 5 bases trimmed and J has 6 bases trimmed; junction bases matching no gene number 13. There are 15 amino acids in the CDR3, from cysteine to phenylalanine inclusive. Just the 45-base CDR3 DNA is kept, in frame starting at base 1. For CDR1 and CDR2, the germline V gene (reference sequence) lists SEHNR and FQNEAQ. This clonotype originated in a woman between 50 and 59 years old with active or convalescent COVID-19. The specimen sequenced was peripheral blood. The chain links TRBV7-9 with TRBJ2-7; TRBD2 aligns with 7 central bases. In nucleotide form, the sequence is TGTGCCAGCAGCGAGAAGACTAGCCTGTCTCGCGAGCAGTACTTC. Its protein is CASSEKTSLSREQYF.